A single sample gave rise to the 24 T cell receptor beta chains below, sequenced in a study of cytotoxic CD8 clonotypes in ibrutinib-treated CLL. TCRdb's copy holds only in-frame clones and misses some; the assay was immunoSEQ multiplex PCR. The profile shows fewer than 400,000 clones, roughly two thirds of them singletons. Sequences were derived from PBMCs, sampled after 36 months of ibrutinib treatment. The receptor set was obtained from a human donor with chronic lymphocytic leukemia.

J is TRBJ1-5 and V is TRBV5-8; D call uncertain. This CDR3 comprises 12 residues. The germline V gene encodes CDR1 SGHTS and CDR2 YDEGEE. Trimming removed 2 bases from V and 13 bases from J, with 13 bases in between. CDR3 sequence reads: CASSLGPFNQHF. CDR3 bases: TGTGCCAGCAGCTTAGGGCCCTTTAATCAGCATTTT.

This clone was observed a handful of times. The chain is built from TRBV4-2 and TRBJ2-3, with D uncertain. The CDR3 runs to 17 residues. CDR1 and CDR2 (germline): LGHNA, YNFKEQ. V shed 4 bases and J shed 0 bases, with 17 bases lying between them. This chain's CDR3 is CASSPHSVPFSTDTQYF. CDR3 DNA: TGTGCCAGCAGCCCCCACAGTGTCCCCTTCAGCACAGATACGCAGTATTTT.

The chain recombines TRBV4-3 with TRBJ2-1, with unresolved D. The germline CDR1 and CDR2 sequences are LGHNA and YSLEER. The CDR3 consists of 13 residues. V lost 0 bases, J lost 10 bases, and 10 bases lay in between. The DNA of the CDR3 is TGCGCCAGCAGCCAAGAGGCCGGATTGGAGCAGTTCTTC. Translated: CASSQEAGLEQFF.

V and J are TRBV5-4 and TRBJ2-1; the D call may be TRBD1 or TRBD2 (5 bases each). Germline-derived CDR1 and CDR2 are SGHNT and YYREEE (reference sequence). This CDR3 has 16 residues. V was pared by 0 bases and J by 8 bases, with 18 bases between. DNA for the CDR3: TGTGCCAGCAGCTTGGTTGGGGGAGTGGGAATCTATGAGCAGTTCTTC. It yields the protein CASSLVGGVGIYEQFF.

The rearrangement links TRBV19 to TRBJ1-2; D ambiguous. The V gene lost 5 bases and the J gene lost 2 bases, with 6 bases spanning the gap. The CDR3 totals 12 residues. The germline gives CDR1 LNHDA, CDR2 SQIVND (reference sequence). The CDR3 loop reads CASSRINYGYTF. CDR3 coding DNA: TGTGCCAGTAGTCGGATCAACTATGGCTACACCTTC.

The chain carries TRBV29-1 and TRBJ2-2, with 9 bases aligning to TRBD2. The CDR3 covers 16 residues. Unmatched junction bases numbered 6, after V lost 4 bases and J lost 0 bases. From germline, CDR1 is SQVTM and CDR2 ANQGSEA. The CDR3 nucleotides are TGCAGCGTTGGGGGGATAGCGGGAGCGAACACCGGGGAGCTGTTTTTT. Its translation is CSVGGIAGANTGELFF.

V and J are TRBV7-8 and TRBJ1-5; D call uncertain. Germline V gives CDR1 SGHVS, CDR2 FQNEAQ. V shed 0 bases and J shed 3 bases, with 9 bases lying between them. CDR3 length: 15 residues. The CDR3 loop is CASSLAGNSNQPQHF. DNA for the CDR3: TGTGCCAGCAGCTTAGCGGGGAACTCCAATCAGCCCCAGCATTTT.

This chain joins TRBV5-1 and TRBJ2-1; 12 nucleotides align to TRBD1. Germline assignment: CDR1 SGHRS and CDR2 YFSETQ. Unmatched junction bases numbered 23, after V lost 1 base and J lost 6 bases. CDR3 length: 22 amino acids. CDR3 loop: CASSLFGISGQGALRWGNEQFF. CDR3 nucleotides: TGCGCCAGCAGCTTGTTCGGTATCTCGGGACAGGGGGCCCTGCGGTGGGGCAATGAGCAGTTCTTC.

The chain is built from TRBV5-1 and TRBJ2-1; D call uncertain. Per the germline V gene, CDR1 is SGHRS and CDR2 is YFSETQ. Between the trimmed V and J ends, which lost 1 base and 0 bases, there was a span of 11 bases. The CDR3 spans 16 residues. CDR3 nucleotide sequence: TGCGCCAGCAGCTTGTTGGGCAAGAGCTCCTACAATGAGCAGTTCTTC. Its protein is CASSLLGKSSYNEQFF.

A single count supports this clone. This sequence joins TRBV9 and TRBJ2-1; the match to TRBD2 covers 8 bases. There are 16 residues in the CDR3. Germline CDR1 reads SGDLS; CDR2 reads YYNGEE. With V trimmed by 0 bases and J by 8 bases, 10 bases remained unmatched. As DNA, the CDR3 is TGTGCCAGCAGCGTAGCTCAACGGACTAGCCCCCATGAGCAGTTCTTC. It encodes CASSVAQRTSPHEQFF.

The genes are TRBV9 and TRBJ2-3; the match to TRBD1 covers 8 bases. Germline V gene data show CDR1 as SGDLS and CDR2 as YYNGEE. The CDR3 sequence is 16 residues long. J gave up 0 bases and V 4 bases, and 7 bases lay outside the gene matches. CDR3 sequence reads: CASSPRTGSSTDTQYF. For the CDR3, the DNA is TGTGCCAGCAGCCCAAGGACAGGGTCTAGCACAGATACGCAGTATTTT.

The genes are TRBV7-9 and TRBJ1-2, with TRBD1 matching 9 bases. Per germline, CDR1 SEHNR and CDR2 FQNEAQ (reference sequence). The CDR3 has 13 residues. Trimming cost V 1 base and J 13 bases; bases outside gene matches: 7. For the CDR3, the DNA is TGTGCCAGCAGCTTAGGAGGATCGGACAGGGGCACCTTC. Protein product: CASSLGGSDRGTF.

This clone was detected only a few times. The gene calls are TRBV27 and TRBJ1-6, with D possibly being TRBD1 (5 bases). V dropped 6 bases and J dropped 10 bases, with 16 bases sitting between them. There are 14 residues in the CDR3. CDR1 and CDR2 from the germline V gene are MNHEY and SMNVEV (reference sequence). The CDR3 loop is CASRGAGMGSPLHF. Written as DNA, the CDR3 is TGTGCCAGCAGAGGGGCAGGGATGGGGTCACCCCTCCACTTT.

The chain uses TRBV9 and TRBJ2-7; tentative D call: TRBD2 (5 bases). The CDR3 runs to 12 residues. Trimming shortened V by 4 bases and J by 5 bases, and 10 bases separated the two germline ends. The germline CDR1 and CDR2 sequences are SGDLS and YYNGEE. Here the CDR3 reads CASSPYGDEQYF. CDR3 DNA: TGTGCCAGCAGCCCCTACGGGGACGAGCAGTACTTC.

This clone was picked up one time. This chain joins TRBV5-1 and TRBJ2-1, with 9 bases matching TRBD1. The CDR3 has 16 amino acids. After removal of 4 bases from V and 1 base from J, the junction contained 6 bases not matched to a gene. The germline V gene encodes CDR1 SGHRS and CDR2 YFSETQ. As DNA, the CDR3 is TGCGCCAGCAGCCATACCGGGACAGGGTCCTACAATGAGCAGTTCTTC. Translation: CASSHTGTGSYNEQFF.

The V gene is TRBV5-1, the J gene TRBJ2-1; 7 bases are shared with TRBD2. The CDR3 contains 15 residues. Germline V lookup: CDR1 SGHRS, CDR2 YFSETQ. J gave up 2 bases and V 0 bases, and 2 bases lay outside the gene matches. The CDR3 DNA follows: TGCGCCAGCAGCTTGGGTCGGGGGGCCTACAATGAGCAGTTCTTC. Translated, it gives CASSLGRGAYNEQFF.

The chain couples TRBV23-1 to TRBJ1-5; D not certain. TRBV23-1 is marked as an open reading frame, function uncertain. There are 15 residues in the CDR3. V gave up 7 bases and J gave up 0 bases, with 13 bases separating them. Here the CDR3 DNA reads TGCGCCAGCACGCCCGGCGGGAATAGCAATCAGCCCCAGCATTTT. Protein: CASTPGGNSNQPQHF.

There are a few counts of this clone. The genes are TRBV7-9 and TRBJ2-3; no definite D call. Trimming pared 1 base from V and 1 base from J, leaving 6 bases between. The germline V gene has CDR1 SEHNR and CDR2 FQNEAQ (reference sequence). The length of the CDR3 is 14 residues. CDR3 in amino acids: CASSLDARTDTQYF. As DNA, the CDR3 is TGTGCCAGCAGCTTAGACGCCCGCACAGATACGCAGTATTTT.

This clone was seen only a few times. The J gene is TRBJ2-7, the V gene TRBV14, with no clear D. Germline V lookup: CDR1 SGHDN, CDR2 FVKESK. Trimming shortened V by 8 bases and J by 7 bases, and 18 bases separated the two germline ends. The CDR3 contains 13 residues. CDR3 sequence (DNA): TGTGCCAGCTCGAGAGATAGACTTGGGGAGCAGTACTTC. It encodes CASSRDRLGEQYF.

This sequence joins TRBV15 and TRBJ1-2; D gene unclear. The germline CDR1 and CDR2 sequences are LNHNV and YYDKDF (reference sequence). V was pared by 0 bases and J by 0 bases, with 11 bases between. The CDR3 loop spans 16 amino acids. The CDR3 is CATSRELGSSNYGYTF. The DNA for the CDR3 is TGTGCCACCAGCAGAGAACTGGGCAGCTCTAACTATGGCTACACCTTC.

J is TRBJ1-2 and V is TRBV5-4; TRBD1 might be the D (5 bases). The CDR3 has 16 amino acids. CDR1 SGHNT and CDR2 YYREEE come from the germline V gene (reference sequence). The ends were cut back, 2 bases at V and 7 bases at J, with 21 bases in the middle. This chain's CDR3 is CASSFPRGGEERGYTF. CDR3 nucleotide sequence: TGTGCCAGCAGCTTTCCCCGGGGGGGGGAGGAGCGTGGCTACACCTTC.

This clone was detected only a few times. V is TRBV4-1 and J is TRBJ2-5; unclear D gene. Trimming pared 4 bases from V and 4 bases from J, leaving 13 bases between. The CDR3 totals 14 residues. The germline V gene has CDR1 MGHRA and CDR2 YSYEKL. The CDR3 coding sequence is TGCGCCAGCAGCCTGAATTTGGGTTCAGAGACCCAGTACTTC. This translates into CASSLNLGSETQYF.

This chain uses TRBV6-5 with TRBJ1-2; the D gene is possibly TRBD1 (5 bases). This CDR3 contains 13 residues. Germline V gives CDR1 MNHEY, CDR2 SVGAGI. The V and J ends lost 7 bases and 1 base respectively, with 10 bases between them. CDR3 nucleotides: TGTGCCAGCACCAAACAGGTTAACTATGGCTACACCTTC. Its translation: CASTKQVNYGYTF.

V is TRBV9 and J is TRBJ2-3; 9 bases are shared with TRBD2. The CDR3 length is 13 residues. Germline V gene sequence: CDR1 SGDLS, CDR2 YYNGEE. Trimming at V came to 5 bases and at J to 3 bases, leaving 1 base not matched to a gene. This CDR3 reads CASSSGSTDTQYF. DNA of the CDR3: TGTGCCAGCAGTAGCGGGAGTACAGATACGCAGTATTTT.